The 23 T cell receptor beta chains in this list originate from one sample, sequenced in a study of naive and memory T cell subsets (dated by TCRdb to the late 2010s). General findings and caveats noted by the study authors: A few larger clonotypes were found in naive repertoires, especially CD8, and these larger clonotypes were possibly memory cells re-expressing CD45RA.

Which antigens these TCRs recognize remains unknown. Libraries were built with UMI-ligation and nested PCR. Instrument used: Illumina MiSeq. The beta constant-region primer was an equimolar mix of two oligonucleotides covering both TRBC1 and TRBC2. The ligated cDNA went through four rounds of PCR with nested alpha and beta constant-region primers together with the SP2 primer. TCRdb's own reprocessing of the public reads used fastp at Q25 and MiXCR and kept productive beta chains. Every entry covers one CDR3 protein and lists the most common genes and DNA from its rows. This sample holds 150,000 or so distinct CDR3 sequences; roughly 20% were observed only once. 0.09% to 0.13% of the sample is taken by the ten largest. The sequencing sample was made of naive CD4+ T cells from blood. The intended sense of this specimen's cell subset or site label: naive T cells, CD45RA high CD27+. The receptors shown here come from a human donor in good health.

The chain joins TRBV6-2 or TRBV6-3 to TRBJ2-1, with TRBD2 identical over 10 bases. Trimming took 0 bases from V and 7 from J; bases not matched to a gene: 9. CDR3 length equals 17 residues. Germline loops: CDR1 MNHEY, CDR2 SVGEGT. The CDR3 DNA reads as TGTGCCAGCAGTTACTCGACCCAGGGACTAGCGTGGAATGAGCAGTTCTTC. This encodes CASSYSTQGLAWNEQFF.

CDR3 DNA: TGTGCCAGCAGTGAAGCGCTGGGGGAAAAACTGTTTTTT. It specifies CASSEALGEKLFF. J is TRBJ1-4 and V is TRBV6-1; no firm D call. The CDR3 covers 13 residues. V lost 0 bases and J lost 8, with 7 bases in between. Germline V CDR1 and CDR2: MNHNS, SASEGT.

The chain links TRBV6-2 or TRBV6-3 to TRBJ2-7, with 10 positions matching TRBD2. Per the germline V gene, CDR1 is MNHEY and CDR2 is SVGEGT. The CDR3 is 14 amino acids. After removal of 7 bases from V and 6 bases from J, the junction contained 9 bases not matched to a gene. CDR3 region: CASTDRQREGEQYF. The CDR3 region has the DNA TGTGCCAGCACGGACCGGCAGCGGGAGGGCGAGCAGTACTTC.

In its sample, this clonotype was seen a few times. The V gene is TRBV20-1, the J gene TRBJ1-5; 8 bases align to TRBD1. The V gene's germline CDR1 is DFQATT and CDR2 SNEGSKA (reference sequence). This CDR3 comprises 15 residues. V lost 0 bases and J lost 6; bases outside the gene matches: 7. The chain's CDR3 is CSARDFGQGGQPQHF. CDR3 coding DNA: TGCAGTGCTAGAGACTTTGGACAGGGAGGTCAGCCCCAGCATTTT.

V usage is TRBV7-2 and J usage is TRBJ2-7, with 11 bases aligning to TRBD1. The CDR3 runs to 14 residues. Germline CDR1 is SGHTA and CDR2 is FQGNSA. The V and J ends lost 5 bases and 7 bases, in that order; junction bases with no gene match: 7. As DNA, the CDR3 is TGTGCCAGCAGCCGGGACAGGGGGATCGGGGAGCAGTACTTC. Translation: CASSRDRGIGEQYF.

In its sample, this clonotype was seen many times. CDR3 in amino acids: CASRMTSSTDTQYF. In DNA, the CDR3 is TGTGCCAGCCGAATGACTAGCAGCACAGATACGCAGTATTTT. The gene calls are TRBV6-5 and TRBJ2-3; 7 bases are a match to TRBD2. CDR1 and CDR2 (germline): MNHEY, SVGAGI. The CDR3 length is 14 residues. The trim removed 8 bases at V and 0 bases at J, leaving 5 bases unmatched.

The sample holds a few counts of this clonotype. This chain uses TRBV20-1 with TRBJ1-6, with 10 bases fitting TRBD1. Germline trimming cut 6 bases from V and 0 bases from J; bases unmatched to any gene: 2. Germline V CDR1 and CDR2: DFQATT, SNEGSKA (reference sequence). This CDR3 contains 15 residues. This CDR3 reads CSAWDRGSYNSPLHF. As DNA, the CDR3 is TGCAGTGCATGGGACAGGGGCTCCTATAATTCACCCCTCCACTTT.

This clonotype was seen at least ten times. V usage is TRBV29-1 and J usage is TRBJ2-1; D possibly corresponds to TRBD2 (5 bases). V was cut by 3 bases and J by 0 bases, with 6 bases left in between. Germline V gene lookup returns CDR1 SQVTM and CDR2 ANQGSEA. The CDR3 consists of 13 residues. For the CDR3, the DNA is TGCAGCGTTGACGGGGACTCCTACAATGAGCAGTTCTTC. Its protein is CSVDGDSYNEQFF.

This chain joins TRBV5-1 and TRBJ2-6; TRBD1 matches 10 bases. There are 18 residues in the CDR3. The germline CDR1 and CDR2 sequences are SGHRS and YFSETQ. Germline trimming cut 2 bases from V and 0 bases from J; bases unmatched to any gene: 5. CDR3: CASSFSGTGVSGANVLTF. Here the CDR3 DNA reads TGCGCCAGCAGCTTCTCTGGGACAGGGGTCTCTGGGGCCAACGTCCTGACTTTC.

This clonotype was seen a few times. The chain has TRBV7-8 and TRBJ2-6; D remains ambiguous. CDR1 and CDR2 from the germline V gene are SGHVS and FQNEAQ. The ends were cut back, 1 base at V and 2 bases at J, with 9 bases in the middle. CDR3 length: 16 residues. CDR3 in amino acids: CASSLELRPGANVLTF. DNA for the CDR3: TGTGCCAGCAGCTTAGAACTCCGCCCTGGGGCCAACGTCCTGACTTTC.

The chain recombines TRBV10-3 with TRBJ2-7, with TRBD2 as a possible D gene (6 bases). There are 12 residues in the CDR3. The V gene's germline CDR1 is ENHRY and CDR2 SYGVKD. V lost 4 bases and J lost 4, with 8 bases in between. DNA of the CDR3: TGTGCCATCAGTGTACGGGGGTACGAGCAGTACTTC. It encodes CAISVRGYEQYF.

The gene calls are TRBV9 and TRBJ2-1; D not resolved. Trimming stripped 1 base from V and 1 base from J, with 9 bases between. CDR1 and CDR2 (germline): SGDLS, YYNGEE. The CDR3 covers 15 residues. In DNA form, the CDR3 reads TGTGCCAGCAGCGTACGGGCGGTTTCCTACAATGAGCAGTTCTTC. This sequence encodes CASSVRAVSYNEQFF.

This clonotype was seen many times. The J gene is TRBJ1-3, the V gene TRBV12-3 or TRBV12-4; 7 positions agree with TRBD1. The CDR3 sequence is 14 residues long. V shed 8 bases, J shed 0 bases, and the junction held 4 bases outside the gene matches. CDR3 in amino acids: CASAGTDSGNTIYF. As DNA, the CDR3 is TGTGCCAGCGCCGGGACAGACTCTGGAAACACCATATATTTT.

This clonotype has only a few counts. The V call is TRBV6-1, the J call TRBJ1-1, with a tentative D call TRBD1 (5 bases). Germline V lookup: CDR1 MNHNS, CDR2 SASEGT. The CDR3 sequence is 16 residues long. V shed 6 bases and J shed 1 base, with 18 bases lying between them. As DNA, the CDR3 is TGTGCCAGCAGGATAGACAGCGCCAGTAGGAACACTGAAGCTTTCTTT. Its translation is CASRIDSASRNTEAFF.

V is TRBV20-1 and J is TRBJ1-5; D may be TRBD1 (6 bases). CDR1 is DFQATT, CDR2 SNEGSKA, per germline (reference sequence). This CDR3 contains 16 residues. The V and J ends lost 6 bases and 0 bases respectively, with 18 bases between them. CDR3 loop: CSAAGTILYSNQPQHF. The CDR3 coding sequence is TGCAGTGCAGCCGGGACAATCCTCTATAGCAATCAGCCCCAGCATTTT.

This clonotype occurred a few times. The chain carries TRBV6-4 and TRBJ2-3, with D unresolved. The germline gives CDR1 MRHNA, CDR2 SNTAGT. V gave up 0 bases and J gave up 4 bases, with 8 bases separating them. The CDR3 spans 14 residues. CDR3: CASSDSQFPDTQYF. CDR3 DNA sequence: TGTGCCAGCAGTGACTCCCAGTTCCCAGATACGCAGTATTTT.

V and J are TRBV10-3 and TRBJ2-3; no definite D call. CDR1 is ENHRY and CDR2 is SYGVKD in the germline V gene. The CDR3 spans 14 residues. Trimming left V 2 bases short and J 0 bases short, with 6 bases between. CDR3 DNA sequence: TGTGCCATCAGTGAGGGGGTTAGCACAGATACGCAGTATTTT. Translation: CAISEGVSTDTQYF.

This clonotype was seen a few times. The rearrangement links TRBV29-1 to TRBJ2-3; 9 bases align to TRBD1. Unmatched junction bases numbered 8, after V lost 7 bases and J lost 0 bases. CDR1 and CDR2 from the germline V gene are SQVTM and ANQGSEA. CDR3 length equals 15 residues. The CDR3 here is CSAAIGQGSTDTQYF. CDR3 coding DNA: TGCAGCGCAGCAATAGGACAGGGGAGCACAGATACGCAGTATTTT.

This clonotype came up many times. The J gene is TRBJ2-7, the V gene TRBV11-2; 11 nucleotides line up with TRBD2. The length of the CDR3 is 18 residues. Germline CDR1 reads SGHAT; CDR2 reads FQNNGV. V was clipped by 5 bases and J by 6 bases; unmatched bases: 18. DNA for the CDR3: TGTGCCAGCAGCCGAACCCCTTCTCTAGCGGGAGGTTTCAGCGAGCAGTACTTC. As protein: CASSRTPSLAGGFSEQYF.

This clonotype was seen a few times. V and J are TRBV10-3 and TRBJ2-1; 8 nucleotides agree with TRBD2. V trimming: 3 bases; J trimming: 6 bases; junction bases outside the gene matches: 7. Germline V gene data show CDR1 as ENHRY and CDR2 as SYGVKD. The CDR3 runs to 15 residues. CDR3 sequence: CAISEIAGPSNEQFF. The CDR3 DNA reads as TGTGCCATCAGTGAAATAGCGGGACCGTCCAATGAGCAGTTCTTC.

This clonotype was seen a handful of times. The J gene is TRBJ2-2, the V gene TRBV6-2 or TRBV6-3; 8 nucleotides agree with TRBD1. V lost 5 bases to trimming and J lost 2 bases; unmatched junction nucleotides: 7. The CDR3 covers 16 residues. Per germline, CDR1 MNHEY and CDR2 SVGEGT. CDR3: CASSTDRGRNTGELFF. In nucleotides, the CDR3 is TGTGCCAGCAGTACCGACAGGGGCCGAAACACCGGGGAGCTGTTTTTT.

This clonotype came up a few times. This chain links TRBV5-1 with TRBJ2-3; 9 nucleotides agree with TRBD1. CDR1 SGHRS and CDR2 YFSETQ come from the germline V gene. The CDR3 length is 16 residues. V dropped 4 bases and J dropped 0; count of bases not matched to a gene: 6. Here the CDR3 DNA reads TGCGCCAGCAGCCTGGGACAGGGAGGCAGCACAGATACGCAGTATTTT. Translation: CASSLGQGGSTDTQYF. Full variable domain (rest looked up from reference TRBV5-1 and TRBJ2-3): KAGVTQTPRYLIKTRGQQVTLSCSPISGHRSVSWYQQTPGQGLQFLFEYFSETQRNKGNFPGRFSGRQFSNSRSEMNVSTLELGDSALYLCASSLGQGGSTDTQYFGPGTRLTVL.

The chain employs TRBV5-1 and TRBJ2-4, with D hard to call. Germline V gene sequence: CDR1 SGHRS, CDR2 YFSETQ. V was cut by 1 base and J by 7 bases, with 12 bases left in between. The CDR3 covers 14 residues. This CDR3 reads CASSLSEVLNIQYF. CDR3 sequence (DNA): TGCGCCAGCAGCTTGAGTGAAGTGCTGAACATTCAGTACTTC. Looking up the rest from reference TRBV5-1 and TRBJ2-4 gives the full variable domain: KAGVTQTPRYLIKTRGQQVTLSCSPISGHRSVSWYQQTPGQGLQFLFEYFSETQRNKGNFPGRFSGRQFSNSRSEMNVSTLELGDSALYLCASSLSEVLNIQYFGAGTRLSVL.